What follows are 7 T cell receptor beta chains derived from one specimen sequenced in a study of OX40 agonist ivuxolimab in advanced cancers. The table came from immunoSEQ multiplex PCR; TCRdb's copy has only in-frame clones and leaves some out. The data contain approximately 110,000 clones, 85% to 95% of them seen just once; the ten biggest clones take up 0.81%. The material sequenced was CD4+ or CD8+ T cells sorted from blood, taken in a trial of the OX40 agonist ivuxolimab. The receptors were gathered from an adult with an advanced solid tumor such as melanoma, head and neck, liver or kidney cancer.

This chain links TRBV4-2 with TRBJ2-1, with 8 bases matching TRBD1. There are 16 residues in the CDR3. The V segment lost 1 base and the J segment 0 bases; nucleotides outside the gene matches: 2. Germline V gives CDR1 LGHNA, CDR2 YNFKEQ. The CDR3 DNA reads TGTGCCAGCAGCCAAGCGGGGACAGGCTCCTACAATGAGCAGTTCTTC. Encoded protein: CASSQAGTGSYNEQFF.

The rearrangement joins TRBV28 to TRBJ2-5; 8 bases match TRBD1. The junction had 15 bases not matched to a gene; V was cut back by 4 bases and J by 11 bases. The CDR3 totals 15 residues. Per germline, CDR1 MDHEN and CDR2 SYDVKM. DNA of the CDR3: TGTGCCAGCAGTTACGGACAGGGATGGAATGGGGAGCAGTACTTC. Translated: CASSYGQGWNGEQYF.

The V and J genes are TRBV30 and TRBJ1-6; perhaps TRBD1 as D (6 bases). V was pared by 5 bases and J by 0 bases, with 8 bases between. The germline CDR1 and CDR2 sequences are GTSNPN and SVGIG (reference sequence). The CDR3 is 14 residues long. The CDR3 DNA is TGTGCCTGGGGACAGAGCTCCTATAATTCACCCCTCCACTTT. The encoded protein is CAWGQSSYNSPLHF.

This chain joins TRBV28 and TRBJ2-7; D might be TRBD2 (5 bases). This CDR3 contains 13 residues. From germline, CDR1 is MDHEN and CDR2 SYDVKM. The V end was cut by 5 bases, the J end by 4 bases, with 12 bases between. CDR3 in amino acids: CASSPGKLYEQYF. The CDR3 DNA sequence: TGTGCCAGCAGTCCGGGGAAGCTTTACGAGCAGTACTTC. Complete variable domain (other parts from reference TRBV28 and TRBJ2-7): DVKVTQSSRYLVKRTGEKVFLECVQDMDHENMFWYRQDPGLGLRLIYFSYDVKMKEKGDIPEGYSVSREKKERFSLILESASTNQTSMYLCASSPGKLYEQYFGPGTRLTVT.

This chain uses TRBV21-1 with TRBJ1-5. TRBV21-1 is assigned pseudogene status. The CDR3 sequence is 16 residues long. The CDR3: CASSKVTSVRHQPQHF. CDR3 nucleotide sequence: TGTGCCAGCAGCAAAGTGACCTCAGTCCGTCATCAGCCCCAGCATTTT.

J is TRBJ1-3 and V is TRBV9; D gene uncertain. The CDR3 totals 16 residues. V was trimmed by 0 bases and J by 0 bases, leaving 10 bases between them. Germline V CDR1 and CDR2: SGDLS, YYNGEE. The CDR3 DNA reads TGTGCCAGCAGCGTAGAGCCAGGTCCCTCTGGAAACACCATATATTTT. As protein: CASSVEPGPSGNTIYF.

The gene calls are TRBV19 and TRBJ2-4; no clear D. With 3 bases removed from V and 6 bases from J, the gap between germline ends came to 12 bases. Germline CDR1 reads LNHDA; CDR2 reads SQIVND (reference sequence). This CDR3 is 14 amino acids long. CDR3 loop: CASSIPGVLNIQYF. CDR3 sequence (DNA): TGTGCCAGTAGTATTCCCGGAGTATTAAACATTCAGTACTTC.